The 19 T cell receptor beta chains below come from one sample, sequenced in a study of cytomegalovirus exposure and HLA in healthy donors. PCR primers comprised 60 Vbeta and 13 Jbeta primers. Sequenced by immunoSEQ multiplex PCR; TCRdb stores in-frame clones only, minus some. The sample shows about 180,000 clones, 76% of them seen only once. The sample taken for sequencing was PBMCs. The receptors here all came from a woman aged 25 to 45 in good health and CMV-seropositive.

The gene calls are TRBV14 and TRBJ1-6, with D maybe TRBD1 (5 bases). The CDR3 totals 19 residues. V was pared by 0 bases and J by 0 bases, with 15 bases between. Germline V gives CDR1 SGHDN, CDR2 FVKESK. In nucleotides, the CDR3 is TGTGCCAGCAGCCAAGAATCCCTATCCGGGGGCTCCTATAATTCACCCCTCCACTTT. Protein: CASSQESLSGGSYNSPLHF.

The rearrangement links TRBV7-2 to TRBJ1-6; 10 bases are a match to TRBD1. V dropped 1 base and J dropped 9; count of bases not matched to a gene: 3. The germline CDR1 and CDR2 sequences are SGHTA and FQGNSA. This CDR3 spans 15 amino acids. The CDR3: CASSLEGQGFSPLHF. CDR3 DNA sequence: TGTGCCAGCAGCTTAGAGGGACAGGGGTTTTCACCCCTCCACTTT.

The chain is built from TRBV4-2 and TRBJ2-4; 11 bases are a match to TRBD2. CDR1 LGHNA and CDR2 YNFKEQ come from the germline V gene. There are 16 residues in the CDR3. V was pared by 3 bases and J by 6 bases, with 7 bases of the junction left unmatched. CDR3 sequence: CASSQWLAGGLNIQYF. The CDR3 nucleotides read TGTGCCAGCAGCCAGTGGCTAGCGGGGGGACTAAACATTCAGTACTTC.

The chain joins TRBV12-5 to TRBJ1-2; 7 bases match TRBD1. Unmatched junction bases numbered 4, after V lost 1 base and J lost 5 bases. The CDR3 runs to 14 residues. The V gene's germline CDR1 is LGHNT and CDR2 FRNRAP. DNA for the CDR3: TGTGCTAGTGGTTTGGGGACAGGTCATTATGGCTACACCTTC. Residues: CASGLGTGHYGYTF. The whole variable domain, remainder taken from reference TRBV12-5 and TRBJ1-2, is DARVTQTPRHKVTEMGQEVTMRCQPILGHNTVFWYRQTMMQGLELLAYFRNRAPLDDSGMPKDRFSAEMPDATLATLKIQPSEPRDSAVYFCASGLGTGHYGYTFGSGTRLTVV.

This chain joins TRBV18 and TRBJ2-1; 7 bases agree with TRBD1. Germline CDR1 KGHSH, CDR2 LQKENI. The CDR3 runs 15 residues. V trimming: 6 bases; J trimming: 0 bases; junction bases outside the gene matches: 5. The CDR3 reads CASSGRGPSYNEQFF. CDR3 bases: TGTGCCAGCTCGGGTAGGGGGCCCTCCTACAATGAGCAGTTCTTC.

The chain is built from TRBV28 and TRBJ2-1; D gene uncertain. Germline V gene data show CDR1 as MDHEN and CDR2 as SYDVKM. Trimming removed 8 bases at V and 0 bases at J, with 17 bases between. CDR3 length: 16 residues. Here the CDR3 reads CASLSSVVPSYNEQFF. CDR3 DNA: TGTGCCAGCCTTTCATCGGTTGTTCCCTCCTACAATGAGCAGTTCTTC.

J is TRBJ2-7 and V is TRBV6-6; 7 positions agree with TRBD1. V trimming: 6 bases; J trimming: 2 bases; junction bases outside the gene matches: 7. Germline CDR1 and CDR2: MNHNY and SVGAGI (reference sequence). CDR3 size: 14 residues. CDR3: CASSRTGAPYEQYF. The CDR3 nucleotides are TGTGCCAGCAGCAGGACAGGAGCGCCCTACGAGCAGTACTTC.

This clone was seen a single time. The J gene is TRBJ1-6, the V gene TRBV27, with a tentative D call TRBD1 (6 bases). CDR1 is MNHEY, CDR2 SMNVEV, per germline (reference sequence). CDR3 length: 15 residues. The germline V and J ends were trimmed by 6 bases and 6 bases, with 15 bases remaining between them. CDR3 region: CASRTADSFNSPLHF. The DNA for the CDR3 is TGTGCCAGCAGGACCGCGGACAGTTTTAATTCACCCCTCCACTTT.

To note about this clone: A read error may account for a junction end that differs from germline. This sequence joins TRBV7-9 and TRBJ2-4, with 9 bases matching TRBD1. Germline V lookup: CDR1 SEHNR, CDR2 FQNEAQ (reference sequence). This CDR3 is built from 15 residues. The CDR3 region has the DNA TGTGCCAGCAGCCCGGGACAGGGTACCAAAAACAGTCAGTACTTC. This encodes CASSPGQGTKNSQYF.

The genes are TRBV30 and TRBJ2-3, with D tentatively TRBD2 (5 bases). V was shortened by 3 bases and J by 1 base, with 11 bases between the two germline ends. Germline values: CDR1 GTSNPN, CDR2 SVGIG (reference sequence). This CDR3 has 14 amino acids. CDR3 nucleotide sequence: TGTGCCTGGAGCCGCATGGAGGGCACAGATACGCAGTATTTT. Translated: CAWSRMEGTDTQYF.

V and J are TRBV10-2 and TRBJ2-1, with unresolved D. Germline CDR1 is WSHSY and CDR2 is SAAADI. This CDR3 is built from 13 residues. V was clipped by 2 bases and J by 7 bases, with 9 bases between them. CDR3 in amino acids: CASSEDPRNEQFF. CDR3 coding DNA: TGCGCCAGCAGTGAGGATCCGAGGAATGAGCAGTTCTTC.

The J gene is TRBJ2-3, the V gene TRBV7-7, with 7 bases that match TRBD1. V dropped 3 bases and J dropped 4; count of bases not matched to a gene: 4. This CDR3 spans 14 amino acids. The V gene's germline CDR1 is SSHAT and CDR2 FNYEAQ (reference sequence). CDR3 nucleotides: TGTGCCAGCAGCTTGACAGGGACCGCAGATACGCAGTATTTT. Translating it yields CASSLTGTADTQYF.

The chain couples TRBV2 to TRBJ2-2; D is unresolved. The CDR3 sequence is 14 residues long. V gave up 2 bases and J gave up 0 bases, with 4 bases separating them. The germline V gene has CDR1 SNHLY and CDR2 FYNNEI. This chain's CDR3 is CASSEQTNTGELFF. CDR3 nucleotide sequence: TGTGCCAGCAGTGAACAGACGAACACCGGGGAGCTGTTTTTT.

This clone was counted between two and nine times. The chain is built from TRBV2 and TRBJ1-6; D is undetermined. V lost 6 bases, J lost 11 bases, and 14 bases lay in between. The CDR3 consists of 13 residues. CDR1 and CDR2 (germline): SNHLY, FYNNEI. The chain's CDR3 is CASSPLGRTPLHF. The CDR3 DNA reads as TGTGCCAGCAGCCCACTGGGGAGGACACCCCTCCACTTT.

V gene TRBV2 combines with J gene TRBJ2-1, with 7 bases aligning to TRBD2. J lost 9 bases, V lost 4 bases, and 3 bases had no gene match. The germline V gene has CDR1 SNHLY and CDR2 FYNNEI. The CDR3 runs 12 residues. The CDR3 sequence: CASSVRGFEQFF. In DNA, the CDR3 is TGTGCCAGCAGTGTGCGGGGGTTTGAGCAGTTCTTC.

The genes are TRBV28 and TRBJ1-2, with 10 positions matching TRBD1. J was trimmed by 8 bases and V by 2 bases; bases with no gene match: 5. The CDR3 covers 14 residues. The germline gives CDR1 MDHEN, CDR2 SYDVKM. CDR3 protein: CASSLETGGDGYTF. The CDR3 DNA sequence: TGTGCCAGCAGTTTAGAGACAGGGGGCGACGGCTACACCTTC.

CDR3 DNA: TGTGCCAGCAGCCAGACAGGGAGTTCACCCCTCCACTTT. Its protein is CASSQTGSSPLHF. The V and J genes are TRBV6-4 and TRBJ1-6; 7 nucleotides line up with TRBD1. V lost 6 bases, J lost 9 bases, and 5 bases stayed unmatched. The CDR3 spans 13 residues. From germline, CDR1 is MRHNA and CDR2 SNTAGT.

This clone is a singleton in its sample. The chain combines TRBV7-9 with TRBJ1-2, with 7 nucleotides matching TRBD1. The ends lost 5 bases at V and 7 bases at J; junction bases unmatched: 16. The germline gives CDR1 SEHNR, CDR2 FQNEAQ (reference sequence). The CDR3 runs to 16 residues. CDR3 amino acids: CASSPTLPTGNGGYTF. In nucleotides, the CDR3 is TGTGCCAGCAGCCCCACTCTACCGACAGGGAACGGTGGCTACACCTTC. Supplemented by reference TRBV7-9 and TRBJ1-2, the full variable domain reads DTGVSQNPRHKITKRGQNVTFRCDPISEHNRLYWYRQTLGQGPEFLTYFQNEAQLEKSRLLSDRFSAERPKGSFSTLEIQRTEQGDSAMYLCASSPTLPTGNGGYTFGSGTRLTVV.

On this clone: This likely comes from a read error, as the CDR3 has no conserved phenylalanine or tryptophan at its end. It is unclear where the CDR3 begins or ends on the DNA, so no DNA is shown, and the CDR3 is as TCRdb lists it. V is TRBV2 and J is TRBJ2-7; the D call in the table, TRBD1, was not verified against the DNA. The CDR3 length equals 12 residues, ends included. The germline V gene encodes CDR1 SNHLY and CDR2 FYNNEI. This CDR3 reads CASSYTGGIFRP.